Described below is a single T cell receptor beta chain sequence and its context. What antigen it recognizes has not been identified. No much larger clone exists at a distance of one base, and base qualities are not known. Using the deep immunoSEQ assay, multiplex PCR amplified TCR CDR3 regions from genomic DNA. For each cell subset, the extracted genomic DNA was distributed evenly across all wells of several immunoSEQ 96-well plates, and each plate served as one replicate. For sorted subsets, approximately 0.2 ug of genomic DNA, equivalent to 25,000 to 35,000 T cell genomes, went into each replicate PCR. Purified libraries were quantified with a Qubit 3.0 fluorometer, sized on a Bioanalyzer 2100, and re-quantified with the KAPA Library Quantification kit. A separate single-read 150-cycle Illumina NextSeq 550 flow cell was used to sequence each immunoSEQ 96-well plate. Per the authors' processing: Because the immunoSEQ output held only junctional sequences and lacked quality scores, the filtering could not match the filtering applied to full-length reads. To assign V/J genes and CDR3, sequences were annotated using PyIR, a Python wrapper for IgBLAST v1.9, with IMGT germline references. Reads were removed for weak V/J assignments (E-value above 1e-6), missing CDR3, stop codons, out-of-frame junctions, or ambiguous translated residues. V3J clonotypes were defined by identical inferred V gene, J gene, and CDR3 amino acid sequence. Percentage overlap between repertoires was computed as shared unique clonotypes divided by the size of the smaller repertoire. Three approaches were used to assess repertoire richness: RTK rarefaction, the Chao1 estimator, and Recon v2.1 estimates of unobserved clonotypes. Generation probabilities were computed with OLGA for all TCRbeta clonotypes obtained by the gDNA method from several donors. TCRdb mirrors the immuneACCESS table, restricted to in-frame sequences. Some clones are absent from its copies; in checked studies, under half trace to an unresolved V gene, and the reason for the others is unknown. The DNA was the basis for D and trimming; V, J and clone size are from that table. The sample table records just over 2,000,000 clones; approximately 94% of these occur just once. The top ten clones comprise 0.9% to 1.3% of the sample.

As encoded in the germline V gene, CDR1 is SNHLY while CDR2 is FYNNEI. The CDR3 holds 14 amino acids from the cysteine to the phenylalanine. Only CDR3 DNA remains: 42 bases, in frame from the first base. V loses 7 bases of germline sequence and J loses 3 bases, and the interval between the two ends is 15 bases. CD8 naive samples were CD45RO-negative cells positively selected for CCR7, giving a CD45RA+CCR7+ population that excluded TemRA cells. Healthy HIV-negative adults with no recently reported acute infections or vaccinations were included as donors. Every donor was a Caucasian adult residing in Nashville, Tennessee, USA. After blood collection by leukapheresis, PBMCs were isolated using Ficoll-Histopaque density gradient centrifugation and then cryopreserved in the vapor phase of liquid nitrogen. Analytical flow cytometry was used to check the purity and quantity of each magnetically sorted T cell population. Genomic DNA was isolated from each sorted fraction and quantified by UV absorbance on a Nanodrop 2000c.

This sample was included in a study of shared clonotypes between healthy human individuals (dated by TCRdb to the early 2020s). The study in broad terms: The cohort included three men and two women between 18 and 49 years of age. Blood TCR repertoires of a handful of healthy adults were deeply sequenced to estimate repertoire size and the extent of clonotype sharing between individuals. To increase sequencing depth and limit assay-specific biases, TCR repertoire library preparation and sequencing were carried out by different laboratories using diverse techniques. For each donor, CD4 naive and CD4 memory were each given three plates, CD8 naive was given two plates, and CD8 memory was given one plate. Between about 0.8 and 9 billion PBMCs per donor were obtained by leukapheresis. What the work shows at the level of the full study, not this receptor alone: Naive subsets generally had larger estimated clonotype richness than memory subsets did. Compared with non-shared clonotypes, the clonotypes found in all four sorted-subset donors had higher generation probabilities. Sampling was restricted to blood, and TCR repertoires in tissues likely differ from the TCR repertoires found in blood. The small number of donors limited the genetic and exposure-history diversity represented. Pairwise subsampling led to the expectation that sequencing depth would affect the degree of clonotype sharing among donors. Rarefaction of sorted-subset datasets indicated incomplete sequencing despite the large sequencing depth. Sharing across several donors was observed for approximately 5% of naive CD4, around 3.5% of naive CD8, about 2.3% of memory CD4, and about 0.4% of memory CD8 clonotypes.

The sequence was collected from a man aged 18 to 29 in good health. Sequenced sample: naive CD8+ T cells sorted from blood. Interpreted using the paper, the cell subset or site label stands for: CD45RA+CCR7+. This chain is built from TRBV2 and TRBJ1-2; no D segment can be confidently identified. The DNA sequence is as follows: TGTGCCAGCAACGACCCCCGGTTTGACTATGGCTACACCTTC. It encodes CASNDPRFDYGYTF.